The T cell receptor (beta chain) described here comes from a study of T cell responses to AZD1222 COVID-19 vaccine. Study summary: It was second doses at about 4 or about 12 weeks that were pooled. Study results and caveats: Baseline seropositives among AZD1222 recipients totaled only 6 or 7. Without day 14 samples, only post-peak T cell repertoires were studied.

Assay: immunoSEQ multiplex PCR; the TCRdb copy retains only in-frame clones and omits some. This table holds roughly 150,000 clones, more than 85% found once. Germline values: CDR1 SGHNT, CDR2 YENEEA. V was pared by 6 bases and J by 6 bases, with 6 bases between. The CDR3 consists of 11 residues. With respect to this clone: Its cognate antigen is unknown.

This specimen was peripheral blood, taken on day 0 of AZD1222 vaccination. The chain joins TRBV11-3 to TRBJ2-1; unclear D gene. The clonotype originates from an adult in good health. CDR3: CASSRSNEQFF. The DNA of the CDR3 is TGTGCCAGCAGTCGGTCCAATGAGCAGTTCTTC.